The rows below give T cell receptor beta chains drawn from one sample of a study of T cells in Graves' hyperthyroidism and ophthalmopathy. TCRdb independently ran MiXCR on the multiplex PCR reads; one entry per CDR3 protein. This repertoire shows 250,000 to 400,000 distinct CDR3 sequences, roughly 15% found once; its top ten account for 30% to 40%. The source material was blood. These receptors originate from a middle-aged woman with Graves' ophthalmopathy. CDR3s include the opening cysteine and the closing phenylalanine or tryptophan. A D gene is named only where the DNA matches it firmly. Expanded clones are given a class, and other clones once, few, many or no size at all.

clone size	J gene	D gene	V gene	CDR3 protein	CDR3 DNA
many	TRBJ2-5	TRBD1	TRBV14	CASSLPGQGGQTQYF	TGTGCCAGCAGCCTACCAGGACAGGGCGGGCAGACCCAGTACTTC
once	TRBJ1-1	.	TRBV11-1	CASSLEDKRGTEAFF	TGTGCCAGCAGCTTAGAGGACAAAAGGGGGACTGAAGCTTTCTTT
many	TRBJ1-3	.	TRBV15	CATSRDRPSPGNTIYF	TGTGCCACCAGCAGAGATAGGCCGTCTCCTGGAAACACCATATATTTT
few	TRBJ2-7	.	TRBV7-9	CASSLGPGNEQYF	TGTGCCAGCAGCTTAGGGCCTGGTAACGAGCAGTACTTC
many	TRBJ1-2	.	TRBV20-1	CSALGAGYTF	TGCAGTGCGTTAGGGGCTGGCTACACCTTC
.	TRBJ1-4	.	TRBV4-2	CASSQEGRENEKLFF	TGTGCCAGCAGCCAAGAAGGCAGGGAAAATGAAAAACTGTTTTTT
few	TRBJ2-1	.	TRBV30	CAWNLLNEQFF	TGTGCCTGGAACCTCCTGAATGAGCAGTTCTTC
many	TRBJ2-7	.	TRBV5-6	CASSLGAIFYEQYF	TGTGCCAGCAGCTTGGGGGCCATATTTTACGAGCAGTACTTC
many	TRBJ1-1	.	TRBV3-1	CASSHPRDTEAFF	TGTGCCAGCAGCCACCCTAGGGACACTGAAGCTTTCTTT
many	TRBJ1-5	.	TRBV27	CASRTGTGNNQPQHF	TGTGCCAGCAGGACCGGGACGGGCAACAATCAGCCCCAGCATTTT
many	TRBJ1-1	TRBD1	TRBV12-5	CASGLVQSGGFENTEAFF	TGTGCTAGTGGTTTGGTACAGTCAGGGGGATTTGAGAACACTGAAGCTTTCTTT
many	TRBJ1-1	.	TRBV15	CATSRDRRLNTEAFF	TGTGCCACCAGCAGAGATCGACGGTTGAACACTGAAGCTTTCTTT
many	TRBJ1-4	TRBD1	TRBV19	CAWSSQGPQSTNEKLFF	TGTGCCTGGAGCTCACAGGGGCCCCAATCAACTAATGAAAAACTGTTTTTT
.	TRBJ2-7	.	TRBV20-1	CSARDGSRPYEQYF	TGCAGTGCTAGAGATGGGAGCAGGCCCTACGAGCAGTACTTC
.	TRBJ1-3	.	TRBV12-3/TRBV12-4	CASSPFGRTSSGNTIYF	TGTGCCAGCAGCCCGTTCGGACGGACGAGCTCTGGAAACACCATATATTTT
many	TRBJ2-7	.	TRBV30	CAGWWSYEQYF	TGTGCCGGGTGGTGGTCCTACGAGCAGTACTTC
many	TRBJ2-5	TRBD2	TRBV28	CASSYRKGGGETQYF	TGTGCCAGCAGTTATCGGAAGGGCGGGGGAGAGACCCAGTACTTC
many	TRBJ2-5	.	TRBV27	CASRISRGMGTQYF	TGTGCCAGCAGGATCTCACGGGGTATGGGGACCCAGTACTTC
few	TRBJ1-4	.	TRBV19	CASRSGQFEKLFF	TGTGCCAGTAGAAGCGGGCAGTTCGAAAAACTGTTTTTT
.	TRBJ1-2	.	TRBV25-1	CASSDGLRANYGYTF	TGTGCCAGCAGTGATGGTCTCAGGGCTAACTATGGCTACACCTTC
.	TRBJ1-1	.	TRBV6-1	CASRGGGGDHFSEAFF	TGTGCCAGCAGAGGGGGGGGGGGGGATCATTTCTCTGAAGCTTTCTTT
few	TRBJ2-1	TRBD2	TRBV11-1	CASSSRRSGRPDEQFF	TGTGCCAGCAGCTCCCGAAGGAGCGGGAGACCTGATGAGCAGTTCTTC
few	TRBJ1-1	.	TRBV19	CASSISSVGFGAFF	TGTGCCAGTAGTATAAGTTCGGTCGGTTTTGGGGCTTTCTTT
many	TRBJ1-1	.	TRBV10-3	CAISEKASNTEAFF	TGTGCCATCAGTGAGAAGGCTTCTAACACTGAAGCTTTCTTT
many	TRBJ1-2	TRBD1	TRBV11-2	CASSLGRGLGGYTF	TGTGCCAGCAGCTTGGGCAGGGGGTTGGGCGGCTACACCTTC
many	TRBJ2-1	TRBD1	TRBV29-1	CSVRDRGSYNEQFF	TGCAGCGTAAGGGACAGGGGGTCCTACAATGAGCAGTTCTTC
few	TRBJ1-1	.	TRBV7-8	CASSPVHRYTEAFF	TGTGCCAGCAGCCCGGTGCACCGGTACACTGAAGCTTTCTTT
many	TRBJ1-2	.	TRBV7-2	CASSLSSAGHPYGYTF	TGTGCCAGCAGCTTGTCCTCGGCAGGGCACCCCTATGGCTACACCTTC
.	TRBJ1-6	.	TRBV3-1	CASSQGTARNSPLHF	TGTGCCAGCAGCCAAGGGACAGCTAGGAATTCACCCCTCCACTTT
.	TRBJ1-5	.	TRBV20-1	CSAQGGLFSNQPQHF	TGCAGTGCTCAAGGAGGCCTGTTTAGCAATCAGCCCCAGCATTTT
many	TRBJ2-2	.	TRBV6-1	CASSYRDSGGELFF	TGTGCCAGCAGTTATCGGGATAGTGGGGGGGAGCTGTTTTTT
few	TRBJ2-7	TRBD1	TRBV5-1	CASSPTGNVVYEQYF	TGCGCCAGCAGCCCGACAGGGAATGTCGTTTACGAGCAGTACTTC
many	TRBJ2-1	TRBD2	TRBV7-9	CASSSRGGPFYEQFF	TGTGCCAGCAGCTCCCGGGGGGGCCCTTTCTATGAGCAGTTCTTC